This is a list of T cell receptor beta chains from one sample in a study of T cells in localized non-small cell lung cancer. Some clones are missing from TCRdb's copy, which holds only in-frame ones; the method was immunoSEQ multiplex PCR. The sample has about 33,000 clones, approximately 91% seen once; the top ten hold approximately 6%. The sequencing used PBMCs, collected before any cancer treatment. The receptors derive from a man aged 35-75 years with stage II lung adenocarcinoma. Each CDR3 is given with its conserved first and last residue. The D gene is left open where the match is weak. Expanded clones get a size class; other rows say once, few or many, or leave the size out.

abundance: -
d_gene: TRBD2
j_gene: TRBJ2-7
v_gene: TRBV11-2
CDR3aa: CASSLGTSGYEQYF
CDR3nt: TGTGCCAGCAGCTTAGGGACTAGCGGCTACGAGCAGTACTTC

abundance: once
d_gene: TRBD2
j_gene: TRBJ2-7
v_gene: TRBV9
CDR3aa: CASSVGGTSAAYEQYF
CDR3nt: TGTGCCAGCAGCGTAGGGGGGACTAGCGCTGCCTACGAGCAGTACTTC

abundance: -
d_gene: -
j_gene: TRBJ2-6
v_gene: TRBV5-5
CDR3aa: CASSTTPGASGANVLTF
CDR3nt: TGTGCCAGCAGCACCACCCCAGGGGCCTCTGGGGCCAACGTCCTGACTTTC

abundance: -
d_gene: TRBD1
j_gene: TRBJ2-7
v_gene: TRBV28
CDR3aa: CASSFGTGIYEQYF
CDR3nt: TGTGCCAGCAGTTTCGGGACAGGGATCTACGAGCAGTACTTC

abundance: -
d_gene: -
j_gene: TRBJ2-1
v_gene: TRBV5-5
CDR3aa: CASSLEGWEQFF
CDR3nt: TGTGCCAGCAGCTTGGAAGGTTGGGAGCAGTTCTTC

abundance: -
d_gene: -
j_gene: TRBJ2-2
v_gene: TRBV5-8
CDR3aa: CASSRRGVVRELFF
CDR3nt: TGTGCCAGCAGTCGCAGAGGGGTCGTTCGGGAGCTGTTTTTT

abundance: -
d_gene: -
j_gene: TRBJ1-1
v_gene: TRBV19
CDR3aa: CASSLTGLNTEAFF
CDR3nt: TGTGCCAGTAGCCTTACAGGACTTAACACTGAAGCTTTCTTT

abundance: -
d_gene: TRBD1
j_gene: TRBJ2-7
v_gene: TRBV10-3
CDR3aa: CAIGHGQGAPEQYF
CDR3nt: TGTGCCATCGGCCATGGACAGGGGGCTCCCGAGCAGTACTTC

abundance: -
d_gene: TRBD1
j_gene: TRBJ1-2
v_gene: TRBV14
CDR3aa: CASSTGTGGAGGYGYTF
CDR3nt: TGTGCCAGCAGCACCGGGACAGGGGGCGCAGGGGGCTATGGCTACACCTTC

abundance: -
d_gene: -
j_gene: TRBJ2-5
v_gene: TRBV5-1
CDR3aa: CASSWGDKAQETQYF
CDR3nt: TGCGCCAGCAGCTGGGGGGACAAGGCCCAAGAGACCCAGTACTTC

abundance: once
d_gene: -
j_gene: TRBJ1-2
v_gene: TRBV15
CDR3aa: CATSRDGGVSNYGYTF
CDR3nt: TGTGCCACCAGCAGAGATGGGGGAGTGTCGAACTATGGCTACACCTTC

abundance: -
d_gene: -
j_gene: TRBJ1-5
v_gene: TRBV7-2
CDR3aa: CASSSDSFSNQPQHF
CDR3nt: TGTGCCAGCAGCTCGGACTCATTTAGCAATCAGCCCCAGCATTTT

abundance: -
d_gene: TRBD1
j_gene: TRBJ1-4
v_gene: TRBV9
CDR3aa: CASSGTGGGGEKLFF
CDR3nt: TGTGCCAGCAGCGGTACAGGGGGCGGGGGTGAAAAACTGTTTTTT

abundance: -
d_gene: -
j_gene: TRBJ2-6
v_gene: TRBV7-2
CDR3aa: CASTGGPGRSGANVLTF
CDR3nt: TGTGCCAGCACTGGGGGCCCAGGGAGGTCTGGGGCCAACGTCCTGACTTTC

abundance: -
d_gene: -
j_gene: TRBJ1-4
v_gene: TRBV5-4
CDR3aa: CASSPGEFTNEKLFF
CDR3nt: TGTGCCAGCAGCCCAGGGGAATTTACTAATGAAAAACTGTTTTTT

abundance: -
d_gene: TRBD2
j_gene: TRBJ2-5
v_gene: TRBV9
CDR3aa: CASSALPLAGFQETQYF
CDR3nt: TGTGCCAGCAGCGCGCTCCCACTAGCGGGTTTCCAAGAGACCCAGTACTTC

abundance: once
d_gene: -
j_gene: TRBJ2-7
v_gene: TRBV10-2
CDR3aa: CASSENLGEQYF
CDR3nt: TGCGCCAGCAGTGAGAACTTGGGCGAGCAGTACTTC

abundance: -
d_gene: -
j_gene: TRBJ1-2
v_gene: TRBV28
CDR3aa: CASSFGGTGYGYTF
CDR3nt: TGTGCCAGCAGTTTTGGGGGAACGGGGTATGGCTACACCTTC

abundance: -
d_gene: -
j_gene: TRBJ2-5
v_gene: TRBV28
CDR3aa: CASSLGQPGAYQETQYF
CDR3nt: TGTGCCAGCAGTTTAGGACAGCCCGGGGCGTACCAAGAGACCCAGTACTTC

abundance: -
d_gene: -
j_gene: TRBJ1-5
v_gene: TRBV5-1
CDR3aa: CASSLDGTHNQPQHF
CDR3nt: TGCGCCAGCAGCTTGGACGGGACACACAATCAGCCCCAGCATTTT

abundance: few
d_gene: TRBD2
j_gene: TRBJ2-7
v_gene: TRBV18
CDR3aa: CASSPTSGGSYEQYF
CDR3nt: TGTGCCAGCTCACCGACTAGCGGGGGCTCCTACGAGCAGTACTTC

abundance: -
d_gene: -
j_gene: TRBJ1-1
v_gene: TRBV27
CDR3aa: CASSLVLGNTEAFF
CDR3nt: TGTGCCAGCAGTTTGGTACTGGGGAACACTGAAGCTTTCTTT

abundance: -
d_gene: TRBD1
j_gene: TRBJ2-7
v_gene: TRBV19
CDR3aa: CASQKTGRAYEQYF
CDR3nt: TGTGCCAGTCAGAAGACAGGGAGAGCCTACGAGCAGTACTTC

abundance: -
d_gene: TRBD1
j_gene: TRBJ1-5
v_gene: TRBV19
CDR3aa: CASRLTANRGLVQPQHF
CDR3nt: TGTGCCAGTAGGCTTACTGCAAACAGGGGGCTGGTTCAGCCCCAGCATTTT

abundance: -
d_gene: -
j_gene: TRBJ2-7
v_gene: TRBV27
CDR3aa: CASSLKRFSYEQYF
CDR3nt: TGTGCCAGCAGTTTAAAGCGGTTCTCCTACGAGCAGTACTTC

abundance: -
d_gene: -
j_gene: TRBJ2-7
v_gene: TRBV7-9
CDR3aa: CASSSQISVRSSYEQYF
CDR3nt: TGTGCCAGCAGCAGCCAGATCTCAGTACGAAGCTCCTACGAGCAGTACTTC

abundance: -
d_gene: -
j_gene: TRBJ2-5
v_gene: TRBV7-8
CDR3aa: CASRGNSGSQETQYF
CDR3nt: TGTGCCAGCAGGGGCAACAGCGGGTCCCAAGAGACCCAGTACTTC

abundance: -
d_gene: -
j_gene: TRBJ2-7
v_gene: TRBV7-6
CDR3aa: CASSYDSNYEQYF
CDR3nt: TGTGCCAGCAGCTACGACTCTAACTACGAGCAGTACTTC

abundance: -
d_gene: -
j_gene: TRBJ2-3
v_gene: TRBV28
CDR3aa: CASSLAPTRDTQYF
CDR3nt: TGTGCCAGCAGTTTAGCCCCCACCAGGGATACGCAGTATTTT

abundance: -
d_gene: TRBD1
j_gene: TRBJ2-2
v_gene: TRBV5-4
CDR3aa: CASSLDRGGLFF
CDR3nt: TGTGCCAGCAGCCTTGACAGGGGTGGGCTGTTTTTT

abundance: -
d_gene: TRBD2
j_gene: TRBJ2-7
v_gene: TRBV7-2
CDR3aa: CASSLGLAGLQSEQYF
CDR3nt: TGTGCCAGCAGCTTAGGACTAGCGGGACTCCAAAGCGAGCAGTACTTC

abundance: few
d_gene: TRBD1
j_gene: TRBJ2-7
v_gene: TRBV11-3
CDR3aa: CASRRGTASYEQYF
CDR3nt: TGTGCCAGCAGGAGAGGGACAGCTTCCTACGAGCAGTACTTC

abundance: -
d_gene: TRBD1
j_gene: TRBJ2-7
v_gene: TRBV11-3
CDR3aa: CASSLVGGQGSFYEQYF
CDR3nt: TGTGCCAGCAGCTTAGTGGGGGGACAGGGATCTTTCTACGAGCAGTACTTC

abundance: -
d_gene: -
j_gene: TRBJ2-1
v_gene: TRBV5-1
CDR3aa: CASSLGSREGEQFF
CDR3nt: TGCGCCAGCAGCTTGGGATCCCGCGAGGGTGAGCAGTTCTTC

abundance: once
d_gene: -
j_gene: TRBJ1-2
v_gene: TRBV14
CDR3aa: CASSQDLAIGLLRGYTF
CDR3nt: TGTGCCAGCAGCCAAGATTTGGCTATCGGGCTCCTAAGAGGCTACACCTTC

abundance: -
d_gene: TRBD2
j_gene: TRBJ2-1
v_gene: TRBV29-1
CDR3aa: CSAGAGTSGGEQFF
CDR3nt: TGCAGCGCCGGAGCCGGGACTAGCGGGGGAGAGCAGTTCTTC

abundance: -
d_gene: -
j_gene: TRBJ2-5
v_gene: TRBV5-1
CDR3aa: CASISQETQYF
CDR3nt: TGCGCCAGCATATCACAAGAGACCCAGTACTTC

abundance: -
d_gene: -
j_gene: TRBJ1-1
v_gene: TRBV11-1
CDR3aa: CASSPQQQGLNTEAFF
CDR3nt: TGTGCCAGCAGCCCCCAACAACAGGGTTTGAACACTGAAGCTTTCTTT

abundance: -
d_gene: -
j_gene: TRBJ1-2
v_gene: TRBV29-1
CDR3aa: CSVEGGSDF
CDR3nt: TGCAGCGTTGAGGGCGGCTCCGACTTC

abundance: -
d_gene: -
j_gene: TRBJ1-1
v_gene: TRBV7-3
CDR3aa: CASSSDSMNTEAFF
CDR3nt: TGTGCCAGCAGCTCGGACAGCATGAACACTGAAGCTTTCTTT

abundance: -
d_gene: -
j_gene: TRBJ1-4
v_gene: TRBV28
CDR3aa: CASSLTRGKGEKLFF
CDR3nt: TGTGCCAGCAGCCTCACTAGGGGGAAAGGAGAAAAACTGTTTTTT

abundance: -
d_gene: -
j_gene: TRBJ1-5
v_gene: TRBV9
CDR3aa: CASSVDGANQPQHF
CDR3nt: TGTGCCAGCAGCGTAGATGGAGCTAATCAGCCCCAGCATTTT

abundance: -
d_gene: -
j_gene: TRBJ1-1
v_gene: TRBV11-3
CDR3aa: CASSLDTEAFF
CDR3nt: TGTGCCAGCAGCCTAGACACTGAAGCTTTCTTT

abundance: once
d_gene: TRBD1
j_gene: TRBJ1-2
v_gene: TRBV7-9
CDR3aa: CASSLGQGNGYTF
CDR3nt: TGTGCCAGCAGCCTAGGACAGGGGAATGGCTACACCTTC

abundance: -
d_gene: -
j_gene: TRBJ2-7
v_gene: TRBV11-3
CDR3aa: CASSLETYEQYF
CDR3nt: TGTGCCAGCAGCTTAGAAACCTACGAGCAGTACTTC

abundance: -
d_gene: TRBD2
j_gene: TRBJ2-1
v_gene: TRBV4-2
CDR3aa: CASSQRTSRLFF
CDR3nt: TGTGCCAGCAGCCAGAGGACTAGTCGTTTGTTCTTC

abundance: -
d_gene: -
j_gene: TRBJ2-7
v_gene: TRBV27
CDR3aa: CASSSWDSRGAYEQYF
CDR3nt: TGTGCCAGCAGTTCCTGGGACAGTCGGGGGGCCTACGAGCAGTACTTC

abundance: -
d_gene: -
j_gene: TRBJ2-3
v_gene: TRBV29-1
CDR3aa: CSVRPTTDTQYF
CDR3nt: TGCAGCGTTCGGCCAACTACAGATACGCAGTATTTT

abundance: -
d_gene: -
j_gene: TRBJ2-2
v_gene: TRBV18
CDR3aa: CASSPDGNTGELFF
CDR3nt: TGTGCCAGCTCACCCGACGGTAACACCGGGGAGCTGTTTTTT

abundance: -
d_gene: -
j_gene: TRBJ2-7
v_gene: TRBV5-4
CDR3aa: CASSPDTGMYEQYF
CDR3nt: TGTGCCAGCAGCCCGGATACAGGGATGTACGAGCAGTACTTC

abundance: -
d_gene: TRBD2
j_gene: TRBJ2-3
v_gene: TRBV5-1
CDR3aa: CASSLGTSVSTDTQYF
CDR3nt: TGCGCCAGCAGCTTGGGGACTAGCGTCTCCACAGATACGCAGTATTTT

abundance: -
d_gene: TRBD1
j_gene: TRBJ2-7
v_gene: TRBV28
CDR3aa: CASSTIWDRAYEQYF
CDR3nt: TGTGCCAGCAGTACCATCTGGGACAGGGCCTACGAGCAGTACTTC

abundance: -
d_gene: TRBD1
j_gene: TRBJ1-2
v_gene: TRBV6-6
CDR3aa: CASSTDRAYGYTF
CDR3nt: TGTGCCAGCAGTACGGACAGGGCCTATGGCTACACCTTC

abundance: -
d_gene: TRBD1
j_gene: TRBJ1-5
v_gene: TRBV28
CDR3aa: CASRVTGRWQPQHF
CDR3nt: TGTGCCAGCAGGGTGACAGGGAGATGGCAGCCCCAGCATTTT

abundance: -
d_gene: -
j_gene: TRBJ1-4
v_gene: TRBV28
CDR3aa: CASSYTAGTQREKLFF
CDR3nt: TGTGCCAGCAGCTACACGGCAGGGACCCAGAGGGAAAAACTGTTTTTT

abundance: -
d_gene: TRBD2
j_gene: TRBJ2-5
v_gene: TRBV7-2
CDR3aa: CASSLGGGVQETQYF
CDR3nt: TGTGCCAGCAGCTTGGGCGGGGGAGTCCAAGAGACCCAGTACTTC

abundance: -
d_gene: -
j_gene: TRBJ2-7
v_gene: TRBV27
CDR3aa: CASSLSVSYEQYF
CDR3nt: TGTGCCAGCAGTTTATCAGTCAGCTACGAGCAGTACTTC

abundance: -
d_gene: -
j_gene: TRBJ2-7
v_gene: TRBV5-6
CDR3aa: CASSNSYEQYF
CDR3nt: TGTGCCAGCAGCAACTCCTACGAGCAGTACTTC

abundance: -
d_gene: -
j_gene: TRBJ1-2
v_gene: TRBV28
CDR3aa: CASSGTDALTYGYTF
CDR3nt: TGTGCCAGCAGTGGAACGGACGCACTTACCTATGGCTACACCTTC